A single sample gave rise to the 21 T cell receptor beta chains below, sequenced in a study of T cells in Graves' hyperthyroidism and ophthalmopathy. Amplification of TCR beta CDR3 regions was performed using RNA transcripts as template. HTBI primers drove first-round RT-PCR of the TCR CDR3. A single record per CDR3 protein comes from TCRdb applying MiXCR to the multiplex PCR reads. The data contain fewer than 750,000 distinct CDR3 sequences, 40% to 55% of them seen just once; the ten biggest clones take up approximately 7.5%. Input material: peripheral blood or thyroid tissue (not recorded which). The receptor source for this set is a woman in her late teens or twenties with Graves' hyperthyroidism.

This clonotype was counted ten times or more. At one boundary the junction diverges from the germline segment, which might be a read error. The genes are TRBV2 and TRBJ1-2; no clear D. This CDR3 comprises 15 residues. The germline CDR1 and CDR2 sequences are SNHLY and FYNNEI. CDR3 protein: CASSPTTRIGDGYIF. CDR3 nucleotide sequence: TGTGCCAGCAGTCCAACGACACGGATCGGTGATGGCTACATCTTC.

The rearrangement links TRBV6-6 to TRBJ2-7, with no clear D. Germline lookup yields CDR1 MNHNY and CDR2 SVGAGI (reference sequence). V gave up 7 bases and J gave up 1 base, with 8 bases separating them. This CDR3 region has 12 residues. CDR3 nucleotides: TGTGCCAGCAAGGGTTTATCCTACGAGCAGTACTTC. It translates to CASKGLSYEQYF.

This clonotype was recorded many times. The chain couples TRBV19 to TRBJ1-1; D ambiguous. Germline V gives CDR1 LNHDA, CDR2 SQIVND (reference sequence). V was pared by 6 bases and J by 0 bases, with 11 bases between. CDR3 length equals 14 residues. The CDR3: CASSEGGMNTEAFF. The DNA of the CDR3 is TGTGCCAGTAGCGAGGGAGGGATGAACACTGAAGCTTTCTTT.

There are many counts of this clonotype. This chain connects TRBV11-2 to TRBJ2-5; D may correspond to TRBD1 or TRBD2 (5 bases each). The CDR3 runs 11 residues. Trimming left V 3 bases short and J 9 bases short, with 8 bases between. CDR1 SGHAT and CDR2 FQNNGV come from the germline V gene. The CDR3 loop reads CASSFRGAQYF. The CDR3 DNA is TGTGCCAGCAGCTTTAGAGGGGCCCAGTACTTC.

The chain couples TRBV29-1 to TRBJ2-7, with TRBD2 matching 9 bases. In germline, CDR1 is SQVTM, CDR2 ANQGSEA. V shed 2 bases, J shed 3 bases, and the junction held 14 bases outside the gene matches. The CDR3 runs 17 residues. The DNA for the CDR3 is TGCAGCGTTGAAATAGGACTAGCGACAGTCAACTACTACGAGCAGTACTTC. Its translation is CSVEIGLATVNYYEQYF.

Worth noting for this clonotype: This could be a read error, since a much larger clone is one nucleotide away. This chain connects TRBV20-1 to TRBJ1-2; 9 nucleotides agree with TRBD1. CDR3 length: 15 amino acids. Germline V gives CDR1 DFQATT, CDR2 SNEGSKA (reference sequence). The CDR3 here is CSTRDRGQGLGGYTF. CDR3 bases: TGCAGTACTAGAGACCGAGGACAGGGGCTCGGAGGCTACACCTTC.

This clonotype was counted a few times. The V gene is TRBV7-6, the J gene TRBJ2-7, with D perhaps TRBD1 (7 bases). This CDR3 has 16 amino acids. Trimming left V 5 bases short and J 7 bases short, with 24 bases between. Germline V gene lookup returns CDR1 SGHVS and CDR2 FNYEAQ. CDR3 amino acids: CASSPSQGGSYNEQYF. CDR3 DNA sequence: TGTGCCAGCAGCCCGTCCCAGGGGGGATCCTACAATGAGCAGTACTTC.

The sample holds a few counts of this clonotype. The J gene is TRBJ1-2, the V gene TRBV15; TRBD1 aligns across 7 bases. CDR3 length: 16 residues. J was trimmed by 5 bases and V by 1 base; bases with no gene match: 10. Germline V gene sequence: CDR1 LNHNV, CDR2 YYDKDF (reference sequence). The DNA of the CDR3 is TGTGCCACCAGCAGAGGGACAGGCAGGAGTTGGTATGGCTACACCTTC. Protein: CATSRGTGRSWYGYTF.

This clonotype was observed at least ten times. The chain carries TRBV20-1 and TRBJ1-6, with a weak D call TRBD1 (6 bases). Trimming took 3 bases from V and 10 from J, leaving 19 bases between them. The germline gives CDR1 DFQATT, CDR2 SNEGSKA (reference sequence). CDR3 length: 15 amino acids. CDR3 region: CSASLIQGIESPLHF. CDR3 in DNA: TGCAGTGCTAGCCTAATACAGGGAATAGAATCACCCCTCCACTTT.

As concerns this clonotype: One end of the junction varies from germline; a read error may be responsible. The chain employs TRBV27 and TRBJ1-5; D is uncertain. This CDR3 has 17 residues. Germline CDR1 reads MNHEY; CDR2 reads SMNVEV (reference sequence). CDR3 amino acids: CVSTSDCLGPSNQPQHF. In DNA form, the CDR3 reads TGTGTCAGCACCTCTGACTGTTTAGGGCCCAGCAATCAGCCCCAGCATTTT.

This clonotype has at least ten counts. This chain links TRBV10-3 with TRBJ2-1, with D perhaps given as TRBD1 or TRBD2 (5 bases each). V gave up 6 bases and J gave up 6 bases, with 15 bases separating them. This CDR3 contains 14 residues. Germline CDR1 ENHRY, CDR2 SYGVKD. The CDR3 spells CAIRNDRSGNEQFF. The CDR3 nucleotides are TGTGCCATCAGGAATGACAGAAGCGGCAATGAGCAGTTCTTC.

The rearrangement links TRBV10-3 to TRBJ1-2, with TRBD1 as a possible D gene (5 bases). The V and J ends lost 8 bases and 0 bases respectively, with 10 bases between them. The CDR3 spans 13 residues. Looked up from germline, CDR1 is ENHRY and CDR2 is SYGVKD. The CDR3 loop reads CAIAGATNYGYTF. The DNA for the CDR3 is TGTGCCATCGCTGGGGCCACTAACTATGGCTACACCTTC.

The chain has TRBV19 and TRBJ2-7; TRBD2 aligns across 8 bases. The V gene end was trimmed by 5 bases and the J gene end by 5 bases; junction bases not matched to a gene: 11. Germline CDR1 is LNHDA and CDR2 is SQIVND (reference sequence). There are 15 residues in the CDR3. CDR3 sequence: CASSFGAGAGDEQYF. The CDR3 DNA reads as TGTGCCAGTAGTTTTGGAGCGGGAGCTGGCGACGAGCAGTACTTC.

The chain employs TRBV20-1 and TRBJ2-3, with 9 bases matching TRBD2. This CDR3 has 16 amino acids. After removal of 1 base from V and 4 bases from J, the junction contained 9 bases not matched to a gene. In germline, CDR1 is DFQATT, CDR2 SNEGSKA (reference sequence). Here the CDR3 DNA reads TGCAGTGCTAGAGCTTTGCGGGAGGGCTGGGCAGATACGCAGTATTTT. It encodes CSARALREGWADTQYF.

CDR3 amino acids: CASSFPGLGETQHF. As DNA, the CDR3 is TGTGCCAGCAGCTTCCCCGGGCTCGGTGAGACCCAGCATTTT. The chain recombines TRBV11-2 with TRBJ1-5; D unresolved. This CDR3 spans 14 amino acids. V lost 3 bases and J lost 11, with 17 bases in between. Germline V gives CDR1 SGHAT, CDR2 FQNNGV.

The sample holds a few counts of this clonotype. The gene calls are TRBV18 and TRBJ2-7, with D possibly TRBD2 on 5 matching bases. This CDR3 region has 17 residues. V was clipped by 4 bases and J by 1 base, with 20 bases between them. CDR1 is KGHSH and CDR2 is LQKENI in the germline V gene. In nucleotides, the CDR3 is TGTGCCAGCTCACTATGGACTGACGGTGCCGATTCCTACGAGCAGTACTTC. It specifies CASSLWTDGADSYEQYF.

In its sample, this clonotype was seen many times. J is TRBJ1-2 and V is TRBV20-1; 9 bases agree with TRBD1. The CDR3 contains 14 residues. Germline assignment: CDR1 DFQATT and CDR2 SNEGSKA (reference sequence). V lost 5 bases and J lost 5; bases outside the gene matches: 9. This CDR3 reads CSAWDRARRYGYTF. The CDR3 region has the DNA TGCAGTGCTTGGGACAGGGCACGTCGGTATGGCTACACCTTC.

At least ten counts were recorded for this clonotype. The V and J genes are TRBV10-3 and TRBJ2-7; TRBD2 matches at 12 bases. After removal of 7 bases from V and 1 base from J, the junction contained 8 bases not matched to a gene. CDR1 ENHRY and CDR2 SYGVKD come from the germline V gene. This CDR3 region has 16 residues. This CDR3 reads CAITRTSGAKSYEQYF. Written as DNA, the CDR3 is TGTGCCATCACAAGGACTAGCGGGGCTAAATCCTACGAGCAGTACTTC.

This chain links TRBV7-8 with TRBJ2-7, with 7 positions matching TRBD1. This CDR3 has 14 amino acids. V trimming: 6 bases; J trimming: 10 bases; junction bases outside the gene matches: 15. Germline CDR1 reads SGHVS; CDR2 reads FQNEAQ. CDR3 amino acids: CASRPTGWETDQYF. CDR3 nucleotide sequence: TGTGCCAGCAGACCGACAGGGTGGGAGACGGATCAGTACTTC.

This clonotype appeared a few times. V usage is TRBV6-1 and J usage is TRBJ2-5; D call uncertain. Trimming shortened V by 10 bases and J by 7 bases, and 10 bases separated the two germline ends. Germline V lookup: CDR1 MNHNS, CDR2 SASEGT. This CDR3 has 10 amino acids. DNA of the CDR3: TGTGCCACCAGCACGGGGACCCAGTACTTC. The encoded protein is CATSTGTQYF.

This clonotype has at least ten counts. The chain uses TRBV15 and TRBJ1-5; D is ambiguous. Trimming took off 5 bases at V and 5 bases at J, with 7 bases between the two ends. Germline V gives CDR1 LNHNV, CDR2 YYDKDF (reference sequence). The CDR3 covers 12 residues. The CDR3: CATSGRDQPQHF. Written as DNA, the CDR3 is TGTGCCACCAGCGGCCGTGATCAGCCCCAGCATTTT.